This record covers a single T cell receptor (beta chain). The sample belongs to a study of monozygotic twins with inflammatory bowel disease. UMIs were attached via template switching, each with a 6-nucleotide sample barcode. After re-calling the 5' RACE reads, TCRdb lists one entry per CDR3 protein, DNA absent. The sample includes roughly 160,000 distinct CDR3 sequences. The germline V gene encodes CDR1 MNHEY and CDR2 SVGEGT. This CDR3 comprises 16 residues. This TCR came from a human donor with ulcerative colitis or Crohn's disease, or a healthy co-twin of an affected twin (not recorded which). Sequenced sample: blood. The chain is built from TRBV6-2 or TRBV6-3 and TRBJ1-5; TCRdb outputs TRBD1, but without DNA this stays unchecked. Here the CDR3 reads CASSLWATPYNQPQHF.